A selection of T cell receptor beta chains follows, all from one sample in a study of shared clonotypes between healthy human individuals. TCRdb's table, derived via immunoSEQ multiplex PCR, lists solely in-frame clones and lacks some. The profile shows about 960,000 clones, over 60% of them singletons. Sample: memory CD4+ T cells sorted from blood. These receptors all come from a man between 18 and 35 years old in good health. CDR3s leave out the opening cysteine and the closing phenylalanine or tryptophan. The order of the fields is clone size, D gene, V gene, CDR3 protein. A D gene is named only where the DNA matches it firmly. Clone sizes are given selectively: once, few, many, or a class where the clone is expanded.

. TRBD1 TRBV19 ASSTATGGIYYEQY
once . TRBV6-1 ASSEPGASGYT
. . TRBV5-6 ASSLRLAADTQY
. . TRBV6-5 ASSYNTDTEAF
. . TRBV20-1 SVGPGELF
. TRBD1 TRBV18 ASSPRTGANEKLF
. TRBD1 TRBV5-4 ASRLGGRGPGANVLT
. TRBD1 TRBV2 ASGRTGSYGYT
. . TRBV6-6 ASREVGAVTEAF
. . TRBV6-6 ASSYSGRDNSPLH
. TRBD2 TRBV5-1 ASSSPTSGTIHETQY
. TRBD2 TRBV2 ASRSGRGY
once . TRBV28 ASSLGGLLEKLF
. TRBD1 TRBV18 ASSPGQASSSYNSPLH
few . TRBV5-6 ASRPGGRKNTEAF
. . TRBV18 ASSPGKAGGELF
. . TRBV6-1 ASSEAVTLNGYT
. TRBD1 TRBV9 ASNRGDSYEQY
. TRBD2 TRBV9 ASSDPAASGGRRETQY
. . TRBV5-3 ATLTVYGYT
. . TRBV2 ASSEQVISGNTIY
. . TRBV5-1 ASSLTASNYGYT
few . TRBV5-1 ASSSSSVNGNTIY
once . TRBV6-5 ASSPGGFTSYEQY
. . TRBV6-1 ASSVEGARGYT
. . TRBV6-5 ASSRGGRGGETQY
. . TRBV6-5 ASSYSGTGTDTQY
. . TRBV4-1 ASSQDGVGAQY
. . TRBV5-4 ASSLFQGNYGYT
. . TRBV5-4 ASFDRIGADTQY
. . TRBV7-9 ASSPNSNANYGYT
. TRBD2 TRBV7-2 ASSFIIAGGRETQY
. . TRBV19 ASSLGFNQPQH